The rows below give T cell receptor beta chains drawn from one sample of a study of shared clonotypes between healthy human individuals. Produced via immunoSEQ multiplex PCR; TCRdb's table is partial and in-frame only. The repertoire holds over 950,000 clones, with 60% to 80% as singletons. The specimen was memory CD4+ T cells from PBMCs. Receptors were obtained from a man aged 18-30 years in good health. Some clones in this sample may be carry-over from other donors' samples. Both conserved end residues are part of each CDR3. The order of the fields is D gene, V gene, J gene, CDR3 length, clone size, CDR3 protein, CDR3 DNA. The D gene is left open where the match is weak. Only some rows state a clone size, as once, few, many or a class for expanded clones.

>-|TRBV4-3|TRBJ2-7|16|-
CASSPRHPDSSYEQYF
TGCGCCAGCAGCCCCCGGCACCCAGACAGTTCCTACGAGCAGTACTTC
>TRBD1|TRBV7-3|TRBJ2-6|16|few
CASSLTGLSGANVLTF
TGTGCCAGCAGCTTGACAGGGCTATCTGGGGCCAACGTCCTGACTTTC
>TRBD2|TRBV2|TRBJ2-1|15|few
CASRTGTSAYNEQFF
TGTGCCAGCCGGACCGGGACTAGCGCGTACAATGAGCAGTTCTTC
>-|TRBV6-5|TRBJ1-1|12|few
CASSDRNTEAFF
TGTGCCAGCAGTGACAGGAACACTGAAGCTTTCTTT
>TRBD2|TRBV10-3|TRBJ2-3|16|-
CAISESGTSVADTQYF
TGTGCCATCAGTGAGTCAGGGACTAGCGTGGCAGATACGCAGTATTTT
>TRBD1|TRBV29-1|TRBJ1-5|13|many
CSVRTGSNQPQHF
TGCAGCGTACGGACAGGGTCCAATCAGCCCCAGCATTTT
>-|TRBV28|TRBJ2-7|16|-
CASSPNLARGSYEQYF
TGTGCCAGCAGTCCCAATCTGGCCAGGGGATCCTACGAGCAGTACTTC
>-|TRBV6-1|TRBJ2-7|13|-
CASGGGHAYEQYF
TGTGCCAGCGGTGGGGGACACGCCTACGAGCAGTACTTC
>-|TRBV11-2|TRBJ1-1|12|-
CASSSNRDAAFF
TGTGCCAGCAGCTCCAACAGGGACGCAGCTTTCTTT
>TRBD1|TRBV10-3|TRBJ1-2|16|-
CAISESHRGASDGYTF
TGTGCCATCAGTGAGTCGCACAGGGGGGCATCTGATGGCTACACCTTC
>TRBD1|TRBV6-1|TRBJ1-4|15|-
CASSEAHGQGVKLFF
TGTGCCAGCAGTGAAGCCCACGGACAGGGGGTAAAACTGTTTTTT
>-|TRBV10-3|TRBJ2-2|16|-
CAIILLPGPGAGELFF
TGTGCCATCATCCTTCTTCCGGGCCCTGGGGCCGGGGAGCTGTTTTTT
>-|TRBV5-4|TRBJ1-1|14|once
CASSFRGPGTEAFF
TGTGCCAGCAGCTTTCGCGGGCCCGGCACTGAAGCTTTCTTT
>-|TRBV7-3|TRBJ2-3|16|-
CASSDPLRASTDTQYF
TGTGCCAGCAGCGACCCTCTACGGGCTAGCACAGATACGCAGTATTTT
>-|TRBV28|TRBJ1-3|13|-
CASTDTGGNTIYF
TGTGCCAGCACTGACACCGGTGGAAACACCATATATTTT
>-|TRBV6-1|TRBJ2-5|13|-
CASSENQVETQYF
TGTGCCAGCAGTGAAAACCAAGTCGAGACCCAGTACTTC
>TRBD2|TRBV29-1|TRBJ2-3|14|-
CSVLSGYPTDTQYF
TGCAGCGTCCTTAGCGGGTATCCCACAGATACGCAGTATTTT
>-|TRBV5-4|TRBJ2-3|15|-
CASSFLAGDTDTQYF
TGTGCCAGCAGCTTTCTGGCGGGTGACACAGATACGCAGTATTTT
>TRBD2|TRBV7-3|TRBJ2-3|17|-
CASSLNVGGRAADTQYF
TGTGCCAGCAGCTTAAATGTAGGCGGGAGGGCCGCCGATACGCAGTATTTT
>TRBD1|TRBV2|TRBJ2-3|18|-
CASHDWGSSGGSTDTQYF
TGTGCCAGCCATGACTGGGGCTCATCAGGGGGTAGCACAGATACGCAGTATTTT
>-|TRBV20-1|TRBJ1-3|11|few
CSVNSGNTIYF
TGCAGTGTAAACTCTGGAAACACCATATATTTT
>TRBD1|TRBV15|TRBJ2-5|16|-
CATSRQKTGGGETQYF
TGTGCCACCAGCAGACAAAAAACAGGGGGCGGAGAGACCCAGTACTTC
>-|TRBV6-1|TRBJ1-2|13|-
CASRTGSAYGYTF
TGTGCCAGCAGGACAGGCTCTGCCTATGGCTACACCTTC
>TRBD2|TRBV5-1|TRBJ2-1|16|once
CASSTTSGRAGNEQFF
TGCGCCAGCAGCACTACTAGCGGGAGGGCCGGTAATGAGCAGTTCTTC
>TRBD1|TRBV19|TRBJ2-1|14|-
CASSKTGYYNEQFF
TGTGCCAGTAGCAAGACAGGGTACTACAATGAGCAGTTCTTC
>TRBD1|TRBV12-5|TRBJ1-3|16|few
CASGLRQGSLLDTIYF
TGTGCTAGTGGTTTGAGACAGGGTTCACTGCTAGACACCATATATTTT
>TRBD1|TRBV11-2|TRBJ2-7|13|-
CASSKDRGYEQYF
TGTGCCAGCAGCAAGGACAGGGGGTACGAGCAGTACTTC
>-|TRBV19|TRBJ1-2|11|-
CASGRRGGYTF
TGTGCCAGTGGCAGACGGGGTGGCTACACCTTC
>TRBD1|TRBV18|TRBJ2-2|16|-
CASSPPGQGGTGELFF
TGTGCCAGCTCACCACCGGGACAGGGGGGAACCGGGGAGCTGTTTTTT
>-|TRBV28|TRBJ1-5|16|-
CASSSEGRGQYQPQHF
TGTGCCAGCAGTTCCGAGGGCAGGGGCCAGTATCAGCCCCAGCATTTT
>-|TRBV30|TRBJ1-2|12|few
CAWTASHGGYTF
TGTGCCTGGACGGCCTCTCACGGCGGCTACACCTTC
>-|TRBV2|TRBJ1-1|13|-
CASRTALNTEAFF
TGTGCCAGTCGGACGGCCTTGAACACTGAAGCTTTCTTT
>TRBD2|TRBV11-2|TRBJ2-5|16|many
CASSVGLAGVGETQYF
TGTGCCAGCAGCGTAGGACTAGCGGGAGTCGGAGAGACCCAGTACTTC
>-|TRBV5-6|TRBJ2-7|12|-
CASSLVGVEQYF
TGTGCCAGCAGCTTGGTCGGGGTAGAGCAGTACTTC
>-|TRBV2|TRBJ2-2|15|-
CASRTGPANTGELFF
TGTGCCAGCAGGACCGGGCCGGCGAACACCGGGGAGCTGTTTTTT
>TRBD1|TRBV5-1|TRBJ2-7|13|-
CASRRDRAYEQYF
TGCGCCAGTCGCCGGGACAGAGCCTACGAGCAGTACTTC
>-|TRBV18|TRBJ1-1|13|few
CASSPLEGTEAFF
TGTGCCAGCTCACCACTGGAGGGGACTGAAGCTTTCTTT
>-|TRBV11-3|TRBJ1-1|13|-
CASSLHRETEAFF
TGTGCCAGCAGCTTACACCGCGAAACTGAAGCTTTCTTT
>-|TRBV7-3|TRBJ2-7|14|-
CASSLDPRGGEQYF
TGTGCCAGCAGCTTGGACCCTAGGGGAGGCGAGCAGTACTTC